This passage covers 7 T cell receptor beta chains from one sample sequenced in a study of blood T cell repertoires in COVID-19. Profiling relied on immunoSEQ multiplex PCR, and the TCRdb table lists in-frame clones only, not all of them. The sample shows around 100,000 clones, just over 90% of them seen only once. The sequenced sample consisted of peripheral blood. Receptors were obtained from a man between 45 and 60 years old with active COVID-19.

The V and J genes are TRBV3-1 (or the pseudogene TRBV3-2) and TRBJ1-5; D not resolved. V lost 4 bases, J lost 1 base, and 11 bases lay in between. The CDR3 consists of 15 residues. Germline CDR1 LGHDT, CDR2 YNNKEL (reference sequence). In DNA, the CDR3 is TGTGCCAGCAGCCCAGGCGTTACGAGCAATCAGCCCCAGCATTTT. This codes for CASSPGVTSNQPQHF.

V is TRBV5-1 and J is TRBJ1-3; D ambiguous. Germline CDR1 SGHRS, CDR2 YFSETQ. The CDR3 contains 14 residues. With 3 bases removed from V and 3 bases from J, the gap between germline ends came to 10 bases. The CDR3 here is CASSSGEIGNTIYF. CDR3 coding DNA: TGCGCCAGCAGCTCCGGTGAGATTGGAAACACCATATATTTT.

The chain uses TRBV27 and TRBJ2-7; the D gene is possibly TRBD2 (6 bases). V was clipped by 8 bases and J by 1 base, with 12 bases between them. Germline V CDR1 and CDR2: MNHEY, SMNVEV (reference sequence). This CDR3 comprises 13 residues. The CDR3 loop is CASGGTSSYEQYF. The CDR3 DNA reads TGTGCCAGCGGGGGGACGTCATCCTACGAGCAGTACTTC.

The genes are TRBV2 and TRBJ1-2; D is possibly TRBD1 (5 bases). Deletions cut 11 bases from V and 1 base from J, with 14 bases between. The V gene's germline CDR1 is SNHLY and CDR2 FYNNEI. CDR3 size: 13 residues. CDR3 sequence reads: CAGQSRDNYGYTF. CDR3 sequence (DNA): TGTGCCGGACAAAGCAGGGATAACTATGGCTACACCTTC.

The chain joins TRBV20-1 to TRBJ1-2, with D maybe TRBD1 (6 bases). There are 11 residues in the CDR3. Trimming took 5 bases from V and 4 from J, leaving 8 bases between them. Germline V gives CDR1 DFQATT, CDR2 SNEGSKA (reference sequence). CDR3 region: CSAYRVYGYTF. The CDR3 nucleotides are TGCAGTGCTTACAGGGTCTATGGCTACACCTTC.

This clone appeared a single time. The chain has TRBV7-9 and TRBJ2-6, with D uncertain. Germline-derived CDR1 and CDR2 are SEHNR and FQNEAQ (reference sequence). The ends were cut back, 1 base at V and 1 base at J, with 8 bases in the middle. The CDR3 runs 16 residues. CDR3 bases: TGTGCCAGCAGCTTAGGAGGAGTTTCTGGGGCCAACGTCCTGACTTTC. Translation: CASSLGGVSGANVLTF.

The rearrangement uses TRBV19 and TRBJ1-5; D might be TRBD1 (5 bases). V dropped 5 bases and J dropped 0 bases, with 11 bases sitting between them. There are 15 residues in the CDR3. The germline V gene encodes CDR1 LNHDA and CDR2 SQIVND (reference sequence). CDR3 DNA sequence: TGTGCCAGTAGTCTTCAGGGATATAGCAATCAGCCCCAGCATTTT. This gives the protein CASSLQGYSNQPQHF.